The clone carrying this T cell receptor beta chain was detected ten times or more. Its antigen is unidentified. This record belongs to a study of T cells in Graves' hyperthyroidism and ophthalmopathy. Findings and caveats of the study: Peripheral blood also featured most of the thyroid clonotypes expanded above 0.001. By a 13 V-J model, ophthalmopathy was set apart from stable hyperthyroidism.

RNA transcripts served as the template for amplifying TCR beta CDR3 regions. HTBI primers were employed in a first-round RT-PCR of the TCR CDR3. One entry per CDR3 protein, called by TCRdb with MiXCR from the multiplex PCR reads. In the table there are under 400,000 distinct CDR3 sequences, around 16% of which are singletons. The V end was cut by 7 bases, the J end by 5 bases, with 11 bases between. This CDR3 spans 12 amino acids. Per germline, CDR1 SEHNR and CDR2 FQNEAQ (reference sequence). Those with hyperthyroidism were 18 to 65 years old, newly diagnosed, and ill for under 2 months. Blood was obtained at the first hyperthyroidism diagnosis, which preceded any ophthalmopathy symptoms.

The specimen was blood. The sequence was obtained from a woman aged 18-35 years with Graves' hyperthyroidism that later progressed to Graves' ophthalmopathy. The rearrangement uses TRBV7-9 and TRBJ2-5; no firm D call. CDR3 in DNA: TGTGCCAGCAACCCCTTTGGCGAGACCCAGTACTTC. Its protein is CASNPFGETQYF.